What follows is one TCR beta chain and its context. Its cognate antigen has yet to be identified. Within one base of it there is no much larger clone, and no base qualities were kept. This record belongs to a study of cytomegalovirus exposure and HLA in healthy donors (dated by TCRdb to 2016 to 2017). With regard to the full study: In an earlier analysis of about 560 of the donors, about 260 Gb of sequence data and 117 million unique TCR beta sequences from 180 million or so T cells were reported. An early release covering roughly 600 HLA-typed donors comprised about 300 gigabases of sequencing data and approximately 80 million unique TCR sequences. Among the approximately 420 genotyped donors, around 81% belonged to the genetic ancestry cluster associated with self-reported Caucasian donors. The study aimed to test whether signatures of past pathogen exposure could be identified by cataloging public T cell receptors. The study used immunosequencing to profile the T cell repertoires of hundreds of subjects and linked those repertoires to cytomegalovirus serostatus. In addition to the first cohort of hundreds of subjects, a separate validation cohort of 130 or so different subjects was used. To predict cytomegalovirus infection status, the study brought together high-throughput TCR immunosequencing, statistical association of individual TCRs with disease status, and machine learning. A later analysis re-analyzed previously published TCR beta repertoires from 550 to 700 donors and added high-resolution HLA genotyping to study TCR occurrence patterns. Rather than drawing on any new phenotypic data, the later analysis identified candidate immune exposures from TCR beta sequences and the way those sequences occurred across donors. To decide whether each TCR beta V gene segment behaved as functional or pseudogenic, an earlier analysis of nearly 600 of the donors relied on high-throughput TCR beta sequencing. Donor age, sex, ethnicity and CMV serostatus were compiled alongside the repertoire data. A later genetic analysis used genome-wide SNP genotypes for about three fifths of the roughly 700 donors, treating that subset as a discovery cohort. All discovery cohort repertoires had been generated on a single sequencing platform. HLA typing covered class I and class II loci at four-digit resolution. Typing coverage varied by locus: about 620-630 donors for A, B, C, DRB1 and DQB1; under 550 for DQA1; around 570 for DPA1; under 490 for DPB1. Several DR-DQ haplotypes were treated as single units for association and clustering because of strong linkage in the cohort. On average, 235,054 unique TCR beta nucleotide sequences were sequenced per donor among about 400 genotyped donors of the cohort, with roughly 19% of those sequences being non-productive. General findings and caveats noted by the study authors: In this cohort, only TCR beta chains were sequenced, and detectable features were limited by the absence of alpha or paired-chain data. Because HLA typing was unavailable for some donors at each locus, only the typed subset was used in association tests. According to a later genetic analysis, donors in an Asian-associated ancestry cluster had fewer N-insertions in productive TCRs than the roughly 700-donor mean. A later analysis found that most CMV-associated TCR beta chains appeared HLA-restricted, with HLA associations seemingly driven largely by CMV exposure. When HLA alleles, especially DR and DQ, strongly co-occurred, attributing TCR associations to individual alleles was difficult. A cluster of highly shared sequence variants was judged likely to be a technical artifact of the sequencing pipeline. For the cohort, immune exposure information was limited to CMV serostatus. The study gave a list of roughly 150 TCR beta chains associated with cytomegalovirus. While some public TCRs were present in many individuals, most TCR sequences turned up only very rarely across donors. Because counts were too low, seventeen rarely observed V segments, including chromosome 9 orphons, were left out of the earlier analysis of 587 of the donors. In vitro tests confirmed that three of the cytomegalovirus-associated TCR beta chains recognize cytomegalovirus antigens. A further reported finding was that TCR beta sequences accurately predicted the HLA-A and HLA-B alleles for most subjects in the first cohort. It was suggested by the authors that the approach could potentially be generalized to other disease states and immunological phenotypes. In a later analysis, HLA-associated TCR beta chains showed more clonal expansion and lower generation probabilities than non-associated chains that were equally common. In an earlier analysis of over 550 of the donors, most TCR beta V segments were observed in productive rearrangements about 90% or about 30% of the time, broadly matching IMGT annotations. Several of the top co-occurrence clusters appeared to be linked to parvovirus B19, influenza, CMV and Epstein-Barr virus, according to a later analysis. In both the original and validation cohorts, the classifier was reported to diagnose cytomegalovirus status with high specificity and sensitivity. Correlated functional status among segregating V segments might be attributable to linkage disequilibrium, but an unknown experimental factor could not be ruled out. Roughly uniform sequencing depth across donors was assumed in presence/absence analyses, although this assumption may not hold. In a later analysis, the rate of TCR association differed among HLA loci, with DRB1 alleles having the most associated TCRs and HLA-C alleles having the fewest. In a later analysis, some 18,000 TCR beta sequences were associated with specific HLA alleles at a false discovery rate of 0.05. Some IMGT-functional V segments, including TRBV6-2 and TRBV6-3, could not be told apart with the 87-base-pair reads, so those segments were excluded. V-gene and J-gene trimming of TCR beta chains was associated with a missense DCLRE1C variant in a later genetic analysis, and the association was replicated in an independent cohort.

Library preparation used the immunoSEQ multiplex PCR assay. The multiplex PCR relied on a mix of 60 forward primers for TCR Vbeta segments and 13 reverse primers for TCR Jbeta segments. A multiplex PCR assay on genomic DNA amplified the CDR3 region of rearranged TCR beta genes. On the Illumina HiSeq System, the amplified TCR beta libraries were sequenced as 87-base-pair reads. Processing in the source paper ran as follows. A later analysis tallied 75 million to 95 million unique TCR beta chains across the 700 or so repertoires, and about 10 million of those chains were shared by two or more donors. To remove PCR and sequencing errors, raw reads were error-corrected and collapsed into unique sequences using a nearest-neighbor algorithm that merged closely related sequences. To assign V, D and J gene segments, CDR3 sequences were aligned to IMGT reference sequences. For a sequence to be retained, a match of at least six nucleotides was required to both a V gene segment and a J gene segment. A rearrangement was called productive if the CDR3 had no stop codons and remained in frame with V and J, and every other rearrangement was called non-productive. Following IMGT convention, CDR3 was defined as the stretch from the second conserved V-encoded cysteine to the conserved J-encoded phenylalanine. The earlier analysis of roughly 590 of the donors excluded any sequence lacking an unambiguous match to a single V gene segment. An earlier analysis of a few hundred of the donors classified V segments as functional when productive rearrangements were above 56.7% and as segregating when the standard deviation between donors was above 5%. A statistical classification framework was built for diagnosing cytomegalovirus status from the catalog of TCR beta chain sequences. In a later analysis, V and J genes were assigned by comparing TCR nucleotide sequences against IMGT/GENE-DB human TR gene sequences. The TCRdist pipeline was used in a later analysis to assign CDR3 sequences and most-parsimonious VDJ recombination scenarios. In a later analysis, each TCR beta chain was defined by its CDR3 amino acid sequence together with its V-gene family, and reads without a unique V-gene family were excluded. To address suspected cross-contamination and a sequencing artifact, a later analysis removed some 620 highly shared, low-generation-probability nucleotide sequences. For each public chain, a later analysis derived a clonal expansion index from normalized ranks of inferred template counts within each repertoire. A later analysis computed generation probabilities with a VDJ recombination model fitted to out-of-frame rearrangements, and checked the results against IGoR. In a later analysis, TCR-TCR, TCR-HLA and TCR-CMV co-occurrence was scored with hypergeometric tests, and a repertoire-size bias correction was applied to TCR pairs. To estimate false discovery rates, a later analysis permuted the HLA or CMV assignments 20 times. In a later analysis, co-occurring TCRs were grouped with DBSCAN, and TCRdist sequence similarity was added when clustering was performed within HLA-allele-positive subsets. For co-occurrence clustering, repertoires with fewer than 30,000 or more than 120,000 public chains were excluded, along with 5 or 6 repertoires with anomalous nucleotide sharing. The table comes from immuneACCESS by way of TCRdb, which keeps in-frame sequences with V and J called. Part of the clones is missing from these tables; in studies checked, under half for an unresolved V gene and the rest for unknown reasons. Clone size and the V and J calls come from that table; the DNA yielded D and trimming. The sample records 130,000 or so clones, just under 75% of which are singletons. Around 6.6% of the sample belongs to the ten largest clones.

The cohort comprised under 700 healthy bone marrow donors. All cohort members were sampled while nominally healthy, although unrecorded immune exposures were likely present. The donor tested CMV seropositive, placing the donor among the roughly 270 seropositive members of the cohort. A peripheral blood sample was collected from each donor, and TCR beta sequencing was performed on peripheral blood mononuclear cells. The Qiagen DNeasy Blood Extraction Kit was used to extract genomic DNA from the blood cell samples. The germline V gene yields SGHDT for CDR1 and YYEEEE for CDR2. Germline trimming: 0 bases from V, 4 bases from J; junction bases outside gene matches: 5. The CDR3, from cysteine to phenylalanine, totals 15 residues. Here the CDR3 DNA is all that survives: 45 bases in frame from base 1.

Sample: PBMCs. This TCR was recovered from a man aged 40-49 years in good health and CMV-seropositive. The sequence is built from TRBV5-6 and TRBJ1-2; the junction holds 8 bases that match TRBD1. For the CDR3, the sequence is CASSLVPGGAYGYTF. The nucleotide sequence reads TGTGCCAGCAGCTTGGTACCAGGGGGCGCCTATGGCTACACCTTC.